Following are 21 T cell receptor beta chains from one sample sequenced in a study of T cell repertoires in cytomegalovirus infection. TCRdb re-called the reads with MiXCR, one entry per CDR3 protein. The table has a few hundred thousand distinct CDR3 sequences, about a sixth seen once; the top ten hold roughly 50%. The source material was CD8+ T cells from PBMCs. Every receptor here comes from a human donor in good health (CMV status not recorded). Some clones in this sample may be carry-over from other donors' samples.

J is TRBJ1-5 and V is TRBV28, with TRBD1 matching over 7 bases. The J segment lost 12 bases and the V segment lost 3 bases, leaving 17 bases of the junction unmatched. CDR3 length: 16 residues. Germline assignment: CDR1 MDHEN and CDR2 SYDVKM. CDR3 sequence (DNA): TGTGCCAGCAGTTTGATCGGGGGACAGCTCTTCGCGGGCCAGCATTTT. This translates into CASSLIGGQLFAGQHF.

In its sample, this clonotype was seen many times. The CDR3, as DNA: TGTGCCAGCAGTTTTGGATACCACACTGAAGCTTTCTTT. It encodes CASSFGYHTEAFF. V and J are TRBV28 and TRBJ1-1, with D unclear. CDR1 and CDR2 (germline): MDHEN, SYDVKM. The CDR3 runs to 13 residues. V lost 3 bases and J lost 3, with 8 bases in between.

This clonotype was seen only a few times. J is TRBJ1-1 and V is TRBV6-1; D gene unclear. Looked up from germline, CDR1 is MNHNS and CDR2 is SASEGT. Trimming took 7 bases from V and 10 from J, leaving 25 bases between them. The CDR3 covers 15 residues. The DNA of the CDR3 is TGTGCCAGCATCCAAGAGGCGGGCGGTTTAGGAGCAGCTTTCTTT. This encodes CASIQEAGGLGAAFF.

This clonotype was seen repeatedly, ten times or more. CDR3 DNA sequence: TGTGCCAGCAGCTTAGGTTCTGCAGGTTCCTACGAGCAGTACTTC. This encodes CASSLGSAGSYEQYF. This chain connects TRBV7-9 to TRBJ2-7; D gene uncertain. The CDR3 is made up of 15 amino acids. Deletions cut 1 base from V and 1 base from J, with 11 bases between. Germline CDR1 SEHNR, CDR2 FQNEAQ (reference sequence).

This clonotype was picked up a small number of times. This chain connects TRBV27 to TRBJ1-1, with D unclear. Per germline, CDR1 MNHEY and CDR2 SMNVEV (reference sequence). CDR3 length equals 13 residues. V lost 2 bases and J lost 6, with 10 bases in between. The CDR3 coding sequence is TGTGCCAGCAGTTTAACCGCGGGCGCTGAAGCTTTCTTT. Translation: CASSLTAGAEAFF.

The genes are TRBV6-5 and TRBJ2-1; 7 nucleotides agree with TRBD1. The CDR3 is made up of 14 amino acids. The ends lost 6 bases at V and 2 bases at J; junction bases unmatched: 4. Germline loops: CDR1 MNHEY, CDR2 SVGAGI. The CDR3 DNA reads as TGTGCCAGCAGCCCGGGACAGACCTACAATGAGCAGTTCTTC. The encoded protein is CASSPGQTYNEQFF.

This clonotype was observed at least ten times. This chain connects TRBV7-9 to TRBJ2-7, with D hard to call. This CDR3 has 12 amino acids. Trimming stripped 4 bases from V and 6 bases from J, with 10 bases between. Germline assignment: CDR1 SEHNR and CDR2 FQNEAQ (reference sequence). The DNA for the CDR3 is TGTGCCAGCAGCTCCGGAAACTCCGAGCAGTACTTC. It translates to CASSSGNSEQYF.

The V call is TRBV13, the J call TRBJ2-6; TRBD1 matches at 8 bases. Germline V gives CDR1 PRHDT, CDR2 FYEKMQ (reference sequence). V lost 3 bases to trimming and J lost 0 bases; unmatched junction nucleotides: 10. The CDR3 consists of 19 residues. The CDR3 DNA follows: TGTGCCAGCAGCTTGGACAGGGAAGGACCCAGCTCTGGGGCCAACGTCCTGACTTTC. Translated, it gives CASSLDREGPSSGANVLTF.

This clonotype has more than one count but fewer than ten. The CDR3 bases are TGTGCCAGCCGTAGTTGGGGCAGGGACTACGAGCAGTACTTC. As protein: CASRSWGRDYEQYF. The genes are TRBV28 and TRBJ2-7; D is perhaps TRBD1 (5 bases). The V and J ends lost 8 bases and 3 bases respectively, with 17 bases between them. Germline CDR1 and CDR2: MDHEN and SYDVKM. The CDR3 runs to 14 residues.

This clonotype was picked up a small number of times. This chain links TRBV27 with TRBJ1-2; D is perhaps TRBD1 (5 bases). Trimming removed 4 bases from V and 6 bases from J, with 18 bases in between. The CDR3 has 15 residues. The germline CDR1 and CDR2 sequences are MNHEY and SMNVEV (reference sequence). CDR3 in DNA: TGTGCCAGCAGTTCCCCAAGTGGGGCGAGGGATGGCTACACCTTC. Its protein product is CASSSPSGARDGYTF.

This clonotype has only a few counts. The gene calls are TRBV5-1 and TRBJ1-5, with 8 nucleotides matching TRBD1. CDR3 length equals 16 residues. CDR1 SGHRS and CDR2 YFSETQ come from the germline V gene. The V and J ends lost 4 bases and 0 bases, in that order; junction bases with no gene match: 6. The CDR3 is CASSADREYSNQPQHF. DNA of the CDR3: TGCGCCAGCAGCGCGGACAGGGAATATAGCAATCAGCCCCAGCATTTT.

This clonotype occurred many times. The genes are TRBV7-9 and TRBJ2-3, with TRBD1 matching over 7 bases. This CDR3 region has 16 residues. Per the germline V gene, CDR1 is SEHNR and CDR2 is FQNEAQ (reference sequence). V shed 4 bases, J shed 4 bases, and the junction held 11 bases outside the gene matches. In DNA, the CDR3 is TGTGCCAGCAGCTCACCAACGACAGGGCCCGCAGATACGCAGTATTTT. This sequence encodes CASSSPTTGPADTQYF.

The J gene is TRBJ1-1, the V gene TRBV2; no definite D call. With 11 bases removed from V and 8 bases from J, the gap between germline ends came to 15 bases. Germline CDR1 SNHLY, CDR2 FYNNEI. CDR3 size: 11 residues. The CDR3 spells CAVRTFGEAFF. Written as DNA, the CDR3 is TGTGCCGTCCGAACGTTCGGAGAAGCTTTCTTT.

This clonotype came up many times. The genes are TRBV7-2 and TRBJ2-7; the D gene is possibly TRBD1 (6 bases). The CDR3 sequence is 15 residues long. CDR1 and CDR2 from the germline V gene are SGHTA and FQGNSA. Deletions cut 4 bases from V and 7 bases from J, with 20 bases between. CDR3 bases: TGTGCCAGCAGCTCCGAGGGGGTACTTCCAGTGGAGCAGTACTTC. Its translation is CASSSEGVLPVEQYF.

The CDR3 DNA reads TGTGCCAGCAGCCAAGCAATCGACAGGCGACAAGAGACCCAGTACTTC. The encoded protein is CASSQAIDRRQETQYF. The chain carries TRBV3-1 and TRBJ2-5; D perhaps matches TRBD1 (6 bases). The CDR3 runs to 16 residues. Germline lookup yields CDR1 LGHDT and CDR2 YNNKEL (reference sequence). V shed 1 base and J shed 2 bases, with 14 bases lying between them.

Concerning this clonotype: One end of the junction does not line up with germline, which may come from a read error. The chain has TRBV6-5 and TRBJ1-6, with D maybe TRBD1 (5 bases). The CDR3 spans 16 residues. CDR1 MNHEY and CDR2 SVGAGI come from the germline V gene. The CDR3 DNA sequence: TGTGCCAGCAGTTCAGACGGAGGACACCATAATTCACCCCTCAACTTT. The encoded protein is CASSSDGGHHNSPLNF.

This clonotype was counted ten times or more. The rearrangement uses TRBV7-9 and TRBJ1-5; tentative D call: TRBD1 (5 bases). With 4 bases removed from V and 2 bases from J, the gap between germline ends came to 12 bases. The CDR3 covers 15 residues. The germline V gene has CDR1 SEHNR and CDR2 FQNEAQ (reference sequence). The CDR3: CASSWGFSGNQPQHF. The CDR3 DNA follows: TGTGCCAGCAGCTGGGGGTTTTCGGGCAATCAGCCCCAGCATTTT.

This clonotype occurred a few times. This chain links TRBV27 with TRBJ2-5, with a tentative D call TRBD2 (6 bases). Germline lookup yields CDR1 MNHEY and CDR2 SMNVEV (reference sequence). The CDR3 spans 15 residues. Trimming cost V 4 bases and J 4 bases, with 16 bases left between them. The CDR3 here is CASSSGEAAPETQYF. The CDR3 DNA reads TGTGCCAGCAGTTCCGGGGAGGCAGCCCCAGAGACCCAGTACTTC.

The chain employs TRBV7-9 and TRBJ2-7; weak D call: TRBD2 (6 bases). This CDR3 spans 12 amino acids. Germline V gene data show CDR1 as SEHNR and CDR2 as FQNEAQ (reference sequence). V was shortened by 5 bases and J by 12 bases, with 17 bases between the two germline ends. Written as DNA, the CDR3 is TGTGCCAGCAGCGGAGGGACCCTTGAACGGTACTTC. Protein product: CASSGGTLERYF. The full variable domain, rest sourced from reference TRBV7-9 and TRBJ2-7, is DTGVSQNPRHKITKRGQNVTFRCDPISEHNRLYWYRQTLGQGPEFLTYFQNEAQLEKSRLLSDRFSAERPKGSFSTLEIQRTEQGDSAMYLCASSGGTLERYFGPGTRLTVT.

The J gene is TRBJ1-1, the V gene TRBV10-3; D uncertain. Trimming shortened V by 3 bases and J by 7 bases, and 6 bases separated the two germline ends. The CDR3 spans 11 residues. CDR1 and CDR2 (germline): ENHRY, SYGVKD. CDR3: CAISDIDEAFF. The DNA of the CDR3 is TGTGCCATCAGTGATATCGATGAAGCTTTCTTT.

This clonotype was detected only a few times. The chain employs TRBV7-8 and TRBJ2-7; TRBD2 aligns across 10 bases. Trimming at V came to 2 bases and at J to 3 bases, leaving 4 bases not matched to a gene. The CDR3 has 15 residues. CDR1 SGHVS and CDR2 FQNEAQ come from the germline V gene. The CDR3 protein is CASSLSSGGLYEQYF. CDR3 DNA: TGTGCCAGCAGCTTATCTAGCGGGGGCCTCTACGAGCAGTACTTC.